The 16 T cell receptor beta chains below all came from one sample that was sequenced in a study of cytomegalovirus exposure and HLA in healthy donors. Both 60 Vbeta primers and 13 Jbeta primers went into the PCR. Profiling relied on immunoSEQ multiplex PCR, and the TCRdb table lists in-frame clones only, not all of them. In the table there are about 62,000 clones, 80% to 90% of which are singletons. The sample taken for sequencing was PBMCs. Every receptor here comes from a woman aged 25 to 39 in good health and CMV-seronegative.

The chain recombines TRBV18 with TRBJ2-7; perhaps TRBD1 as D (5 bases). From germline, CDR1 is KGHSH and CDR2 LQKENI. V was shortened by 3 bases and J by 5 bases, with 11 bases between the two germline ends. The CDR3 loop spans 13 amino acids. The CDR3 region is CASSPVGLNEQYF. In DNA form, the CDR3 reads TGTGCCAGCTCACCGGTGGGGCTGAACGAGCAGTACTTC.

The chain employs TRBV11-3 and TRBJ1-2, with D maybe TRBD1 (5 bases). This CDR3 has 14 residues. Germline V lookup: CDR1 SGHNT, CDR2 YENEEA. V dropped 0 bases and J dropped 6 bases, with 11 bases sitting between them. Here the CDR3 DNA reads TGTGCCAGCAGCTTAGACGGGGGAAGCGATGGCTACACCTTC. This translates into CASSLDGGSDGYTF.

The chain is built from TRBV2 and TRBJ2-7; a possible D gene is TRBD2 (5 bases). This CDR3 region has 14 residues. The germline CDR1 and CDR2 sequences are SNHLY and FYNNEI. The V end lost 1 base, the J end lost 5 bases, and 12 bases lay between the germline ends. The DNA for the CDR3 is TGTGCCAGCAGTGAAGACGAGGACTGGGACGAGCAGTACTTC. Translating it yields CASSEDEDWDEQYF.

This clone was detected once. J is TRBJ1-1 and V is TRBV9, with unresolved D. The CDR3 loop spans 14 amino acids. From germline, CDR1 is SGDLS and CDR2 YYNGEE. With 0 bases removed from V and 1 base from J, the gap between germline ends came to 7 bases. CDR3 in DNA: TGTGCCAGCAGCGTAGTAACAGCGAACACTGAAGCTTTCTTT. This encodes CASSVVTANTEAFF.

The chain is built from TRBV28 and TRBJ2-7; 8 bases agree with TRBD1. Per germline, CDR1 MDHEN and CDR2 SYDVKM. This CDR3 is built from 14 residues. The J segment lost 2 bases and the V segment lost 5 bases, leaving 5 bases of the junction unmatched. In DNA form, the CDR3 reads TGTGCCAGCAGTCCGGACAGGGTTCCCTACGAGCAGTACTTC. Its translation is CASSPDRVPYEQYF.

This clone was seen a handful of times. The V and J genes are TRBV4-3 and TRBJ1-6, with 7 bases lining up with TRBD1. The germline V gene has CDR1 LGHNA and CDR2 YSLEER. This CDR3 is 15 amino acids long. Trimming removed 2 bases from V and 9 bases from J; junction bases left unmatched: 7. The CDR3, as DNA: TGCGCCAGCAGCCAACTAAGGGGGCAGGGTTCACCCCTCCACTTT. It yields the protein CASSQLRGQGSPLHF.

The chain links TRBV7-2 to TRBJ2-2; D not resolved. The CDR3 spans 16 residues. Trimming took off 3 bases at V and 2 bases at J, with 13 bases between the two ends. Germline V gives CDR1 SGHTA, CDR2 FQGNSA. Here the CDR3 DNA reads TGTGCCAGCAGCTTGTTTGGTTCGACAAACACCGGGGAGCTGTTTTTT. Translation: CASSLFGSTNTGELFF.

The V and J genes are TRBV7-2 and TRBJ1-1; TRBD1 matches 8 bases. V was clipped by 5 bases and J by 5 bases; unmatched bases: 4. The CDR3 sequence is 13 residues long. The V gene's germline CDR1 is SGHTA and CDR2 FQGNSA. This CDR3 is CASSVNRGTEAFF. CDR3 DNA sequence: TGTGCCAGCAGCGTGAACAGGGGGACTGAAGCTTTCTTT. Together with reference TRBV7-2 and TRBJ1-1, the CDR3 gives the full variable domain: GAGVSQSPSNKVTEKGKDVELRCDPISGHTALYWYRQSLGQGLEFLIYFQGNSAPDKSGLPSDRFSAERTGGSVSTLTIQRTQQEDSAVYLCASSVNRGTEAFFGQGTRLTVV.

This chain joins TRBV5-1 and TRBJ1-1; D ambiguous. Trimming removed 4 bases from V and 1 base from J, with 11 bases in between. The germline V gene has CDR1 SGHRS and CDR2 YFSETQ. The CDR3 has 14 residues. This CDR3 reads CASSAGDRNTEAFF. CDR3 nucleotides: TGCGCCAGCAGCGCGGGAGACCGGAACACTGAAGCTTTCTTT.

The rearrangement links TRBV2 to TRBJ1-2; TRBD1 is a possible D gene (5 bases). The V gene's germline CDR1 is SNHLY and CDR2 FYNNEI. The CDR3 is 14 amino acids. V lost 7 bases to trimming and J lost 8 bases, with 20 bases between them. CDR3 protein: CASTRQTVIYGYTF. DNA for the CDR3: TGTGCCAGCACCCGACAGACAGTGATCTACGGCTACACCTTC.

J is TRBJ1-5 and V is TRBV6-1; D perhaps matches TRBD1 (5 bases). Trimming left V 6 bases short and J 0 bases short, with 9 bases between. Germline lookup yields CDR1 MNHNS and CDR2 SASEGT. The CDR3 is 14 amino acids. The CDR3 region has the DNA TGTGCCAGCAGCGACAGTTATAGCAATCAGCCCCAGCATTTT. Translating gives CASSDSYSNQPQHF.

The chain uses TRBV5-4 and TRBJ2-7; 8 nucleotides match TRBD1. Germline values: CDR1 SGHNT, CDR2 YYREEE (reference sequence). The CDR3 length is 16 residues. The J segment lost 9 bases and the V segment lost 0 bases, leaving 14 bases of the junction unmatched. CDR3 nucleotide sequence: TGTGCCAGCAGCTTGGCAGCAGGGCAGGGGGCTGGAGTGCAGTACTTC. As protein: CASSLAAGQGAGVQYF. The full variable domain, in which reference TRBV5-4 and TRBJ2-7 provide the parts outside the CDR3, is ETGVTQSPTHLIKTRGQQVTLRCSSQSGHNTVSWYQQALGQGPQFIFQYYREEENGRGNFPPRFSGLQFPNYSSELNVNALELDDSALYLCASSLAAGQGAGVQYFGPGTRLTVT.

The chain combines TRBV27 with TRBJ2-2; 12 positions agree with TRBD2. The CDR3 spans 14 residues. Germline CDR1 reads MNHEY; CDR2 reads SMNVEV (reference sequence). Trimming took 6 bases from V and 6 from J; bases not matched to a gene: 2. CDR3 protein: CASRASGGAGELFF. Written as DNA, the CDR3 is TGTGCCAGCAGAGCTAGCGGGGGGGCCGGGGAGCTGTTTTTT.

The chain recombines TRBV27 with TRBJ2-7, with no clear D. V gave up 6 bases and J gave up 2 bases, with 8 bases separating them. The CDR3 contains 12 residues. CDR1 and CDR2 (germline): MNHEY, SMNVEV (reference sequence). In nucleotides, the CDR3 is TGTGCCAGCAGATCCTTCCCCTACGAGCAGTACTTC. Encoded protein: CASRSFPYEQYF.

V gene TRBV6-4 combines with J gene TRBJ2-3; 14 bases are a match to TRBD2. The V gene end was trimmed by 3 bases and the J gene end by 2 bases; junction bases not matched to a gene: 7. Germline CDR1 and CDR2: MRHNA and SNTAGT. The CDR3 contains 18 residues. In nucleotides, the CDR3 is TGTGCCAGCAGTGAAGTAGGGACTAGCGGGGGTCCCACAGATACGCAGTATTTT. It is translated as CASSEVGTSGGPTDTQYF.

This rearrangement joins TRBV11-2 to TRBJ2-7; 7 bases are a match to TRBD1. This CDR3 is 14 amino acids long. Germline V gene lookup returns CDR1 SGHAT and CDR2 FQNNGV. J lost 2 bases, V lost 3 bases, and 4 bases had no gene match. The CDR3 DNA reads as TGTGCCAGCAGCTTGACAGGGACGGCCTACGAGCAGTACTTC. Translation gives CASSLTGTAYEQYF.